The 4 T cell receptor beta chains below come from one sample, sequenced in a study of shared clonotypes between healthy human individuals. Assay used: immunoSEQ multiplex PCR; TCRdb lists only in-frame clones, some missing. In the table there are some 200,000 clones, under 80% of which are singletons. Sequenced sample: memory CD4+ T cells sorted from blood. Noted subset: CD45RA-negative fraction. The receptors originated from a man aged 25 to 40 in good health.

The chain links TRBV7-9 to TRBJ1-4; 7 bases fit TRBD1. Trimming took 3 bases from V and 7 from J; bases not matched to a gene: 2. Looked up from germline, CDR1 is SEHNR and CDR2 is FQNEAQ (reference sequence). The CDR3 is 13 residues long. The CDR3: CASSLDRFEKLFF. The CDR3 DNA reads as TGTGCCAGCAGCTTGGACAGGTTTGAAAAACTGTTTTTT.

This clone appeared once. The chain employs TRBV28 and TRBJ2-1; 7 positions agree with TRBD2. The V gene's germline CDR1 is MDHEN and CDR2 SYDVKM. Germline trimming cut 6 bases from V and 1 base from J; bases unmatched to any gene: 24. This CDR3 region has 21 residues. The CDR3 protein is CASRSRRAGLILEESYNEQFF. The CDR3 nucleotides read TGTGCCAGCAGATCCCGGAGAGCGGGATTAATCCTAGAAGAATCCTACAATGAGCAGTTCTTC.

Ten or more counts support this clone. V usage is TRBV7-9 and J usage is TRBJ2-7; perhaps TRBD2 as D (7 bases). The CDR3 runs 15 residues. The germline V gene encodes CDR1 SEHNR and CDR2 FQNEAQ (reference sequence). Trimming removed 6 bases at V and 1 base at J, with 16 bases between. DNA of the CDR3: TGTGCCAGCAGTAAATTAGGGGGGGATTCCTACGAGCAGTACTTC. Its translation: CASSKLGGDSYEQYF.

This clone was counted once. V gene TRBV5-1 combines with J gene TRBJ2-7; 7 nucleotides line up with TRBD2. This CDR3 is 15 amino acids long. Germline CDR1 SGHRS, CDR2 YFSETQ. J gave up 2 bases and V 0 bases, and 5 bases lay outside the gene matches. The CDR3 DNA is TGCGCCAGCAGCTTGGTAACGGGAGGAACCTACGAGCAGTACTTC. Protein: CASSLVTGGTYEQYF.